A single sample gave rise to the 20 T cell receptor beta chains below, sequenced in a study of T cell repertoires in cytomegalovirus infection. Using its own MiXCR run on the reads, TCRdb lists one record per CDR3 protein. This table has fewer than 950,000 distinct CDR3 sequences, about 33% appearing once. Antigens for these TCRs are unknown. This material consisted of cultured CD8+ T cells from PBMCs, taken from culture after CMV antigen stimulation. These receptors all come from a human donor in good health (CMV status not recorded). Some clones in this sample may be carry-over from other donors' samples.

At least ten counts were recorded for this clonotype. This chain uses TRBV7-8 with TRBJ2-1, with 9 bases lining up with TRBD1. With V trimmed by 5 bases and J by 6 bases, 2 bases remained unmatched. This CDR3 is built from 13 residues. Germline V gene data show CDR1 as SGHVS and CDR2 as FQNEAQ. CDR3 sequence (DNA): TGTGCCAGCAGCCAGACAGGGGGCAATGAGCAGTTCTTC. Translated: CASSQTGGNEQFF.

This chain joins TRBV6-5 and TRBJ2-1, with 7 bases identical to TRBD2. Germline CDR1 reads MNHEY; CDR2 reads SVGAGI. J gave up 2 bases and V 6 bases, and 7 bases lay outside the gene matches. This CDR3 has 15 amino acids. The CDR3 reads CASSISGTTYNEQFF. The CDR3, as DNA: TGTGCCAGCAGCATATCCGGGACTACCTACAATGAGCAGTTCTTC.

The chain employs TRBV6-1 and TRBJ2-1, with D hard to call. Deletions cut 5 bases from V and 7 bases from J, with 12 bases between. Germline-derived CDR1 and CDR2 are MNHNS and SASEGT. The CDR3 runs 13 residues. DNA of the CDR3: TGTGCCAGCAGTCAACCCCAAGGGAATGAGCAGTTCTTC. This gives the protein CASSQPQGNEQFF.

This clonotype came up a few times. The chain is built from TRBV9 and TRBJ2-2; TRBD1 matches at 7 bases. The V segment lost 4 bases and the J segment 2 bases; nucleotides outside the gene matches: 11. This CDR3 spans 17 amino acids. Germline CDR1 SGDLS, CDR2 YYNGEE. CDR3 bases: TGTGCCAGCAGCATCACAACAGGGGAAGTAAACACCGGGGAGCTGTTTTTT. Encoded protein: CASSITTGEVNTGELFF.

This clonotype has at least ten counts. The chain recombines TRBV27 with TRBJ2-1, with TRBD1 matching 9 bases. V trimming: 2 bases; J trimming: 6 bases; junction bases outside the gene matches: 5. The germline gives CDR1 MNHEY, CDR2 SMNVEV (reference sequence). The CDR3 contains 15 residues. The DNA for the CDR3 is TGTGCCAGCAGTTTAGGGACAGGGATACGCAATGAGCAGTTCTTC. This gives the protein CASSLGTGIRNEQFF.

This clonotype was recorded at least ten times. This sequence joins TRBV7-6 and TRBJ1-1; unclear D gene. Germline-derived CDR1 and CDR2 are SGHVS and FNYEAQ. CDR3 length equals 13 residues. V lost 5 bases and J lost 3, with 10 bases in between. As DNA, the CDR3 is TGTGCCAGCAGCCCCCGACGGTACACTGAAGCTTTCTTT. Residues: CASSPRRYTEAFF. Full variable domain (rest looked up from reference TRBV7-6 and TRBJ1-1): GAGVSQSPRYKVTKRGQDVALRCDPISGHVSLYWYRQALGQGPEFLTYFNYEAQQDKSGLPNDRFSAERPEGSISTLTIQRTEQRDSAMYRCASSPRRYTEAFFGQGTRLTVV.

This clonotype has a handful of counts. The chain carries TRBV11-3 and TRBJ1-1, with D hard to call. Trimming cost V 5 bases and J 1 base, with 8 bases left between them. The CDR3 sequence is 13 residues long. In germline, CDR1 is SGHNT, CDR2 YENEEA. The chain's CDR3 is CASSQTSNTEAFF. In DNA form, the CDR3 reads TGTGCCAGCAGCCAGACATCGAACACTGAAGCTTTCTTT.

This clonotype turned up a few times. The chain links TRBV15 to TRBJ1-4; D call uncertain. V shed 1 base and J shed 5 bases, with 11 bases lying between them. The germline CDR1 and CDR2 sequences are LNHNV and YYDKDF (reference sequence). There are 15 residues in the CDR3. The CDR3, as DNA: TGTGCCACCAGCAGAGCCATCAGATTAAATGAAAAACTGTTTTTT. This codes for CATSRAIRLNEKLFF.

This clonotype was counted only a few times. The J gene is TRBJ2-1, the V gene TRBV6-2 or TRBV6-3; 7 bases are a match to TRBD2. There are 14 residues in the CDR3. The germline gives CDR1 MNHEY, CDR2 SVGEGT. Trimming removed 6 bases from V and 7 bases from J; junction bases left unmatched: 9. The DNA for the CDR3 is TGTGCCAGCAGCGATCCGTGGGGGGGAAATGAGCAGTTCTTC. Its protein is CASSDPWGGNEQFF.

J is TRBJ1-2 and V is TRBV28; 7 nucleotides align to TRBD1. Looked up from germline, CDR1 is MDHEN and CDR2 is SYDVKM. V lost 9 bases, J lost 8 bases, and 3 bases stayed unmatched. This CDR3 contains 10 residues. As DNA, the CDR3 is TGTGCCAGACAGGGGTTGGGCTACACCTTC. It encodes CARQGLGYTF.

A few counts support this clonotype. The rearrangement joins TRBV7-8 to TRBJ1-1; no clear D. This CDR3 has 13 residues. CDR1 and CDR2 (germline): SGHVS, FQNEAQ. Deletions cut 5 bases from V and 3 bases from J, with 10 bases between. The CDR3 protein is CASSQAGHTEAFF. The CDR3 DNA follows: TGTGCCAGCAGCCAGGCTGGCCACACTGAAGCTTTCTTT. Drawing the rest from reference TRBV7-8 and TRBJ1-1, the complete variable domain is GAGVSQSPRYKVAKRGQDVALRCDPISGHVSLFWYQQALGQGPEFLTYFQNEAQLDKSGLPSDRFFAERPEGSVSTLKIQRTQQEDSAVYLCASSQAGHTEAFFGQGTRLTVV.

About this clonotype itself: A read error may explain this, as a much larger clone is one base away. V and J are TRBV6-1 and TRBJ2-5, with D tentatively TRBD2 (5 bases). The CDR3 covers 15 residues. Germline CDR1 MNHNS, CDR2 SASEGT. The ends were cut back, 1 base at V and 3 bases at J, with 12 bases in the middle. As DNA, the CDR3 is TGTGCCAGCAGTGAAGGTAACCTGAGGGAAGAGACCCAGTACTTC. It is translated as CASSEGNLREETQYF.

This clonotype appeared many times. The chain recombines TRBV27 with TRBJ1-5; 9 nucleotides align to TRBD1. This CDR3 contains 14 residues. The junction had 6 bases not matched to a gene; V was cut back by 5 bases and J by 7 bases. From germline, CDR1 is MNHEY and CDR2 SMNVEV (reference sequence). The CDR3 here is CASSAGTGKQPQHF. In nucleotides, the CDR3 is TGTGCCAGCAGTGCCGGGACAGGGAAGCAGCCCCAGCATTTT.

This clonotype occurred many times. The CDR3 DNA sequence: TGTGCCAGCAGCTTAGCCGGAGGACAGTCCTATGGCTACACCTTC. Amino acids: CASSLAGGQSYGYTF. J is TRBJ1-2 and V is TRBV7-2; a weak D match, TRBD1 (6 bases). The germline gives CDR1 SGHTA, CDR2 FQGNSA. V lost 0 bases and J lost 4, with 12 bases in between. The CDR3 has 15 amino acids. Full variable domain (remainder filled in from reference TRBV7-2 and TRBJ1-2): GAGVSQSPSNKVTEKGKDVELRCDPISGHTALYWYRQSLGQGLEFLIYFQGNSAPDKSGLPSDRFSAERTGGSVSTLTIQRTQQEDSAVYLCASSLAGGQSYGYTFGSGTRLTVV.

Only one count was recorded for this clonotype. The chain recombines TRBV7-6 with TRBJ1-5; D gene unclear. Germline V lookup: CDR1 SGHVS, CDR2 FNYEAQ. The CDR3 consists of 15 residues. Trimming stripped 1 base from V and 10 bases from J, with 17 bases between. The CDR3 spells CASSLEIGPFIPQHF. The CDR3 coding sequence is TGTGCCAGCAGCTTAGAAATTGGACCGTTTATACCCCAGCATTTT.

This clonotype occurred many times. The chain has TRBV7-6 and TRBJ2-1; the D gene is possibly TRBD1 (6 bases). Germline V lookup: CDR1 SGHVS, CDR2 FNYEAQ. The CDR3 contains 17 residues. V lost 5 bases to trimming and J lost 7 bases, with 24 bases between them. As DNA, the CDR3 is TGTGCCAGCAGCCTCGGTCCAAGGACAGCCCCAAATAATGAGCAGTTCTTC. The encoded protein is CASSLGPRTAPNNEQFF.

For this clonotype: At one boundary the junction diverges from the germline segment, which might be a read error. The chain employs TRBV7-9 and TRBJ2-7; 13 positions agree with TRBD2. Germline assignment: CDR1 SEHNR and CDR2 FQNEAQ (reference sequence). The CDR3 loop spans 16 amino acids. This CDR3 is CASSIAGTSGNYEQYF. In nucleotides, the CDR3 is TGTGCCAGCAGCATAGCGGGGACTAGCGGGAACTACGAGCAGTACTTC.

This clonotype was seen ten or more times. The V call is TRBV7-8, the J call TRBJ2-1, with TRBD2 matching 8 bases. This CDR3 spans 15 amino acids. J gave up 3 bases and V 5 bases, and 6 bases lay outside the gene matches. Germline assignment: CDR1 SGHVS and CDR2 FQNEAQ. CDR3 bases: TGTGCCAGCAGCCGGGGGGGGGGAGTCTACAATGAGCAGTTCTTC. Protein product: CASSRGGGVYNEQFF.

The V gene is TRBV24-1, the J gene TRBJ1-5; D is perhaps TRBD1 (6 bases). V lost 2 bases and J lost 4, with 11 bases in between. Germline assignment: CDR1 KGHDR and CDR2 SFDVKD. This CDR3 is 15 amino acids long. The CDR3 loop is CATSDSTGLNQPQHF. As DNA, the CDR3 is TGTGCCACCAGTGATTCCACAGGGCTTAATCAGCCCCAGCATTTT.

The gene calls are TRBV24-1 and TRBJ2-3; D may match TRBD1 or TRBD2 (5 bases each). The germline V gene encodes CDR1 KGHDR and CDR2 SFDVKD. V shed 6 bases and J shed 1 base, with 10 bases lying between them. CDR3 length: 14 residues. CDR3 sequence: CATSTGRGTDTQYF. Here the CDR3 DNA reads TGTGCCACCAGTACGGGGCGGGGCACAGATACGCAGTATTTT.